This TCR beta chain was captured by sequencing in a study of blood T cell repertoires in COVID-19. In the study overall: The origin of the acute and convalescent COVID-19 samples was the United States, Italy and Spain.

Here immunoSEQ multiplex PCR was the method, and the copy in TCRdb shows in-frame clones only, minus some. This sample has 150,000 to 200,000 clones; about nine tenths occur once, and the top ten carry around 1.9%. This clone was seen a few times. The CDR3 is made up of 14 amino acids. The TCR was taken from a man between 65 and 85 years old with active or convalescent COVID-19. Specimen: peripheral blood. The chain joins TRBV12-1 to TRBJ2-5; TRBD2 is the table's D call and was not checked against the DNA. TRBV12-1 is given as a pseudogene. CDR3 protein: CASSFRVFFETQYF. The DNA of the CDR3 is TGTGCCAGCAGCTTTCGGGTTTTCTTCGAGACCCAGTACTTC.